Below, one TCR beta chain is given with its context. V trimming: 4 bases; J trimming: 7 bases; junction bases outside the gene matches: 5. The CDR3 is 14 amino acids. Germline lookup yields CDR1 SGDLS and CDR2 YYNGEE. Sequenced by immunoSEQ multiplex PCR; TCRdb stores in-frame clones only, minus some. Of tens of thousands of clones in the sample, approximately 91% were seen once. These data belong to a study of blood T cell repertoires in COVID-19. The J gene is TRBJ2-7, the V gene TRBV9; 13 nucleotides align to TRBD2. This sequence was found in a man aged 55 to 70 with active COVID-19. Material for sequencing was peripheral blood. Written as DNA, the CDR3 is TGTGCCAGCAGCCCCTGGACTAGCGGGAGTGAGCAGTACTTC. Amino acids: CASSPWTSGSEQYF. The full variable domain, completed using reference TRBV9 and TRBJ2-7, is DSGVTQTPKHLITATGQRVTLRCSPRSGDLSVYWYQQSLDQGLQFLIQYYNGEERAKGNILERFSAQQFPDLHSELNLSSLELGDSALYFCASSPWTSGSEQYFGPGTRLTVT.